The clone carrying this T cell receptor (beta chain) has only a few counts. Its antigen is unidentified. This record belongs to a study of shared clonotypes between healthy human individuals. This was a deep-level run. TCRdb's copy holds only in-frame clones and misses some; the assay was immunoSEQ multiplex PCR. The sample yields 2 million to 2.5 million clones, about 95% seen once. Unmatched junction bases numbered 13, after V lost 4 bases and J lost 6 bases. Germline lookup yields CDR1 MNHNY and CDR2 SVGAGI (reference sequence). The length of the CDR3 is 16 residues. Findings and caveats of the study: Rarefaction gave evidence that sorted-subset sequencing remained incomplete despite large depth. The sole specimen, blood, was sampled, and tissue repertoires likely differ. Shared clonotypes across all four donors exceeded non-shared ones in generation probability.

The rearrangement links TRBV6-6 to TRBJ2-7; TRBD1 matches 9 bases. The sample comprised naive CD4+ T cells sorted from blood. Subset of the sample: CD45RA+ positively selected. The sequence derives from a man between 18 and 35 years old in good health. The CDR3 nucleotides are TGTGCCAGCAGTTCCAGACCTTTGGGGACAGGGTCCGAGCAGTACTTC. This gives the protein CASSSRPLGTGSEQYF.